This T cell receptor beta chain appears in the sequencing data of a study of T cell repertoires in cytomegalovirus infection. For the study at large: Public TCR beta signature analysis indicated the presence of both CMV infection and matching HLA type. Study-wide findings and caveats: Carriage of CMV together with the relevant HLA was identifiable through cumulative public TCR beta family frequency. Dominating the ex vivo response were TCR beta clonotypes that were CMV-specific and HLA-C-restricted.

One entry per CDR3 protein results from TCRdb running MiXCR on the reads. The sample has some 940,000 distinct CDR3 sequences; around 32% are singletons. This clonotype was detected a few times. Its antigen is still unknown. Trimming stripped 5 bases from V and 4 bases from J, with 14 bases between. Germline V CDR1 and CDR2: MNHEY, SMNVEV (reference sequence). The CDR3 has 14 residues. V and J are TRBV27 and TRBJ2-5; perhaps D is TRBD1 or TRBD2 (5 bases each). This sequence was found in a human donor in good health (CMV status not recorded). Some clones in this sample may be carry-over from other donors' samples. This specimen was cultured CD8+ T cells from PBMCs, taken from culture after CMV antigen stimulation. CDR3 region: CASSPLVRGETQYF. The CDR3 DNA follows: TGTGCCAGCAGTCCCCTCGTGAGGGGAGAGACCCAGTACTTC.